The clone carrying this T cell receptor (beta chain) occurred many times. No antigen is known for it. The source of the sample is a study of CD8 T cells in ankylosing spondylitis. Findings and limits, study-wide: Within matched ankylosing spondylitis synovial fluid, disease-linked clones were reportedly significantly enriched. Blood from ankylosing spondylitis patients appeared to carry a characteristic roughly 8-variant TCR beta motif.

CDR3 length: 14 residues. The ends lost 6 bases at V and 12 bases at J; junction bases unmatched: 10. Quantitative molecular-barcoded 5'-RACE generated the TCR beta libraries. TCRdb reprocessed the 5' RACE reads via MiXCR and lists one record per CDR3 protein. The sample has under 300,000 distinct CDR3 sequences, around 11% seen once. V gene TRBV12-3 or TRBV12-4 combines with J gene TRBJ2-2; 10 bases line up with TRBD1. This TCR derives from a male donor with ankylosing spondylitis or in good health (not recorded which). Specimen: blood, either unsorted or a sorted T cell fraction (not recorded which). The CDR3 nucleotides are TGTGCCAGCAGCCAACGGACAGGGGGAGTTAAGCTGTTTTTT. Protein product: CASSQRTGGVKLFF.